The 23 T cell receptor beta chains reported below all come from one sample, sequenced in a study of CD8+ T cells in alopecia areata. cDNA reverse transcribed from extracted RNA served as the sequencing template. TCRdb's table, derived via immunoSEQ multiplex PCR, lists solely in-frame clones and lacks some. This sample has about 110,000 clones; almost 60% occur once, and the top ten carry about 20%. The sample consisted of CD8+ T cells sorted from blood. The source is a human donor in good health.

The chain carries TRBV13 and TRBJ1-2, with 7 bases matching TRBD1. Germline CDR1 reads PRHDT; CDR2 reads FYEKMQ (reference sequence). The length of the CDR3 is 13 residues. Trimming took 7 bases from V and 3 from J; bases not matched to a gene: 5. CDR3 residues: CASTYRGDYGYTF. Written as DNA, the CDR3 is TGTGCCAGCACCTACAGGGGCGACTATGGCTACACCTTC.

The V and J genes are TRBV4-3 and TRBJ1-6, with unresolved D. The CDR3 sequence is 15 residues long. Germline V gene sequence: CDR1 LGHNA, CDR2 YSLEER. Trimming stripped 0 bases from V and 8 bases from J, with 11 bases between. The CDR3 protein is CASSQDAEGDSPLHF. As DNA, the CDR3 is TGCGCCAGCAGCCAAGATGCCGAAGGAGATTCACCCCTCCACTTT.

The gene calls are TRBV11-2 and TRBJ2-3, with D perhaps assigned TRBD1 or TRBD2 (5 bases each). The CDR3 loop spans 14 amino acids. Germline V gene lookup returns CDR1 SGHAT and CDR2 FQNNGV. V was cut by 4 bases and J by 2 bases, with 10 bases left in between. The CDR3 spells CASSSPGPTDTQYF. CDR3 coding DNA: TGTGCCAGCAGCTCCCCGGGACCCACAGATACGCAGTATTTT.

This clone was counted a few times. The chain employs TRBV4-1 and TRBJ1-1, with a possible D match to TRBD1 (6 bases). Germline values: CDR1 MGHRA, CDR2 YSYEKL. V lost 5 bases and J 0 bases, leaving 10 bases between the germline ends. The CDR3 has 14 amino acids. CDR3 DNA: TGCGCCAGCAGCACTGGGACACTGAACACTGAAGCTTTCTTT. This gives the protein CASSTGTLNTEAFF.

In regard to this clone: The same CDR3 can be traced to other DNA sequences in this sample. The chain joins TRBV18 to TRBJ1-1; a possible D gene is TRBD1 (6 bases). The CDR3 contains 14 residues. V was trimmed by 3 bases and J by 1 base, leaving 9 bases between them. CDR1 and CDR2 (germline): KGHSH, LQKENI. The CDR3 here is CASSPGAGNTEAFF. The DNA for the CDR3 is TGTGCCAGCTCACCGGGGGCCGGGAACACTGAAGCTTTCTTT.

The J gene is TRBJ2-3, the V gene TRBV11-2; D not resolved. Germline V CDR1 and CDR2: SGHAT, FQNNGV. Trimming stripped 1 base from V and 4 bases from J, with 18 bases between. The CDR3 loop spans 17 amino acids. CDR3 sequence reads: CASSLGWFGPEADTQYF. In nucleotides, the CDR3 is TGTGCCAGCAGCTTAGGGTGGTTTGGCCCAGAAGCAGATACGCAGTATTTT.

The chain's CDR3 is CASSVSGGSGELFF. The CDR3 coding sequence is TGTGCCAGCAGCGTTAGCGGGGGATCCGGGGAGCTGTTTTTT. The chain employs TRBV9 and TRBJ2-2, with TRBD2 matching over 9 bases. Germline V CDR1 and CDR2: SGDLS, YYNGEE. The CDR3 totals 14 residues. Germline trimming cut 2 bases from V and 6 bases from J; bases unmatched to any gene: 2.

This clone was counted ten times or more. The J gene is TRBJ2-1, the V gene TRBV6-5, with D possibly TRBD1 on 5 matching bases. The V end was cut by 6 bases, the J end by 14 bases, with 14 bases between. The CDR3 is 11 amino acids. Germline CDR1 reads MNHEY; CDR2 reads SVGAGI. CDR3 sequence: CASSQKGFEFF. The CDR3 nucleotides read TGTGCCAGCAGCCAGAAGGGGTTTGAGTTCTTC.

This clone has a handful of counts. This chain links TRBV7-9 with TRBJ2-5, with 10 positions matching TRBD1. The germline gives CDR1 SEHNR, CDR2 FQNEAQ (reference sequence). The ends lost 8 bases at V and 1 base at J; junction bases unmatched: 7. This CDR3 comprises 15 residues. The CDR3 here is CASQGWTGGQETQYF. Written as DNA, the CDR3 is TGTGCCAGCCAGGGGTGGACAGGGGGCCAAGAGACCCAGTACTTC. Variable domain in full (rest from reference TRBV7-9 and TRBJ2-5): DTGVSQNPRHKITKRGQNVTFRCDPISEHNRLYWYRQTLGQGPEFLTYFQNEAQLEKSRLLSDRFSAERPKGSFSTLEIQRTEQGDSAMYLCASQGWTGGQETQYFGPGTRLLVL.

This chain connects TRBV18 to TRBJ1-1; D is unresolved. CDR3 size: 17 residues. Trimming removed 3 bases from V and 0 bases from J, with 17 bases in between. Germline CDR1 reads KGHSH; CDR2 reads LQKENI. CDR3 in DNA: TGTGCCAGCTCACCGGGGAGCCGCACCTATTTGAACACTGAAGCTTTCTTT. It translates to CASSPGSRTYLNTEAFF.

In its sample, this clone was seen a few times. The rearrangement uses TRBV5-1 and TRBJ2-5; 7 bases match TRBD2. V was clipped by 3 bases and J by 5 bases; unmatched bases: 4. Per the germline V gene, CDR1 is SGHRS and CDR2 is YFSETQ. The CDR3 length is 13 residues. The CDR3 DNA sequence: TGCGCCAGCAGCTGGGAGGGTTTGGAGACCCAGTACTTC. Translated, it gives CASSWEGLETQYF.

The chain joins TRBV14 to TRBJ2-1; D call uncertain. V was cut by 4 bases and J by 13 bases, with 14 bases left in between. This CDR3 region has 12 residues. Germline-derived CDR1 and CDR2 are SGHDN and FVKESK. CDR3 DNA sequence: TGTGCCAGCAGCCCTCTATCCGGGCCCCAGTTCTTC. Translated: CASSPLSGPQFF.

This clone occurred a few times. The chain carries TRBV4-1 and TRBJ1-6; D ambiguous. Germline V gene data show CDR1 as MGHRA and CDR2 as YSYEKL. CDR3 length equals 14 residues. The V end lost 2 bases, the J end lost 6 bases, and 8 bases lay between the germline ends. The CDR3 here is CASSQLEFNSPLHF. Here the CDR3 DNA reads TGCGCCAGCAGCCAACTAGAATTTAATTCACCCCTCCACTTT.

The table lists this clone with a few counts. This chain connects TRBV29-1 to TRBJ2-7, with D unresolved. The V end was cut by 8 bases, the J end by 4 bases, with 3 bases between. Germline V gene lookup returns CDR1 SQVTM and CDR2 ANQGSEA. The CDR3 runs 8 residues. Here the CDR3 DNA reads TGCAGCTCGTACGAGCAGTACTTC. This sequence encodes CSSYEQYF.

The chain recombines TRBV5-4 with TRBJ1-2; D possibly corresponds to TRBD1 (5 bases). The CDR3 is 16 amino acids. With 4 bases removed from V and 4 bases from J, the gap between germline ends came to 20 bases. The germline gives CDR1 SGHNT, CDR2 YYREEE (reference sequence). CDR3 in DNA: TGTGCCAGCAGCAAAGGGAAGGACACACTTACCTATGGCTACACCTTC. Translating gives CASSKGKDTLTYGYTF.

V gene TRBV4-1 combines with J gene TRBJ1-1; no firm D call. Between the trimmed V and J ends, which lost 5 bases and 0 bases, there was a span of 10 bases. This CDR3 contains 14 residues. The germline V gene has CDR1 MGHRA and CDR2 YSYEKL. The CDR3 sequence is CASSGSGMNTEAFF. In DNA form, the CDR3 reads TGCGCCAGCAGCGGTTCGGGAATGAACACTGAAGCTTTCTTT.

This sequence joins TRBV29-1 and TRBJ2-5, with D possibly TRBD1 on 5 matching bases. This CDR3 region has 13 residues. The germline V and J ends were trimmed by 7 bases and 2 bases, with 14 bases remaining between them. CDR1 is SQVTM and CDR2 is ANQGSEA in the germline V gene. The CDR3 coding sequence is TGCAGCGCCCTGGGTCAGGGTCAAGAGACCCAGTACTTC. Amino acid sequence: CSALGQGQETQYF.

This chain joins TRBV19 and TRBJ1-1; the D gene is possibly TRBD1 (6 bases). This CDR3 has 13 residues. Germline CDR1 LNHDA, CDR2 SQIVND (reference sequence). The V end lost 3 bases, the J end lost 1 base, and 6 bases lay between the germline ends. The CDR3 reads CASSMTGNTEAFF. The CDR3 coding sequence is TGTGCCAGTAGTATGACAGGGAACACTGAAGCTTTCTTT.

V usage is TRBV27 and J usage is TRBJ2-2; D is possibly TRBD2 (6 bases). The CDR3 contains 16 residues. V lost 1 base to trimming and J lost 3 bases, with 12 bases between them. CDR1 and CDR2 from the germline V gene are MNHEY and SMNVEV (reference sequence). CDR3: CASSLYPAGDTGELFF. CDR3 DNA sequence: TGTGCCAGCAGTTTATATCCAGCGGGCGACACCGGGGAGCTGTTTTTT.

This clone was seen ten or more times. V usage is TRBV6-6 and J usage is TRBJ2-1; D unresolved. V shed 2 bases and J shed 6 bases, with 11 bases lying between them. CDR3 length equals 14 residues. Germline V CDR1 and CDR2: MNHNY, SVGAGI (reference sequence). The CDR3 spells CASSYGGYPNEQFF. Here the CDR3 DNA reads TGTGCCAGCAGTTACGGCGGCTATCCCAATGAGCAGTTCTTC.

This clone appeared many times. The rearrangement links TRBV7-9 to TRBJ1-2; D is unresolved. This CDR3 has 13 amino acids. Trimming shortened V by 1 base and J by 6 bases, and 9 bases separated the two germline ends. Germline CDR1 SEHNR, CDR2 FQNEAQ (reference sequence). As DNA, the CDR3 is TGTGCCAGCAGCTTAGGCCAGACGGATGGCTACACCTTC. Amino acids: CASSLGQTDGYTF.

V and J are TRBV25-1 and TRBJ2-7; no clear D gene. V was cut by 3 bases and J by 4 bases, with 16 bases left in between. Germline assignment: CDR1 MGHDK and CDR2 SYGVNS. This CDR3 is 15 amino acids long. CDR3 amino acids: CASSDQVKGSYEQYF. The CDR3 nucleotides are TGTGCCAGCAGTGACCAGGTGAAGGGCTCATACGAGCAGTACTTC.

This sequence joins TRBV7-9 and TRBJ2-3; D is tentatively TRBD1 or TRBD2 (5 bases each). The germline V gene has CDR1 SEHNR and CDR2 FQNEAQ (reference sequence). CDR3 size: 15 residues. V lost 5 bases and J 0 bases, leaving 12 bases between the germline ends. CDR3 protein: CASSPRDGSTDTQYF. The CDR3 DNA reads TGTGCCAGCAGCCCCCGGGACGGTAGCACAGATACGCAGTATTTT.